This record looks at one T cell receptor beta chain sequence and its context. Using immunoSEQ multiplex PCR, the repertoire was profiled, and TCRdb retains in-frame clones only, with some absent. The data contain approximately 24,000 clones, roughly nine tenths of them singletons. Germline-derived CDR1 and CDR2 are SGHVS and FNYEAQ. This CDR3 is 15 amino acids long. Trimming removed 1 base from V and 4 bases from J, with 13 bases in between. The data originate from a study of T cell changes during pregnancy in multiple sclerosis. This chain links TRBV7-6 with TRBJ1-1, with D tentatively TRBD1 (5 bases). This sequence was found in a female donor in good health, enrolled as a control in a pregnancy study. The sample in question was CD8+ T cells from peripheral blood mononuclear cells, obtained in the third trimester of pregnancy. As DNA, the CDR3 is TGTGCCAGCAGCTTAGGAAGGGGCCTACCCACTGAAGCTTTCTTT. It encodes CASSLGRGLPTEAFF.